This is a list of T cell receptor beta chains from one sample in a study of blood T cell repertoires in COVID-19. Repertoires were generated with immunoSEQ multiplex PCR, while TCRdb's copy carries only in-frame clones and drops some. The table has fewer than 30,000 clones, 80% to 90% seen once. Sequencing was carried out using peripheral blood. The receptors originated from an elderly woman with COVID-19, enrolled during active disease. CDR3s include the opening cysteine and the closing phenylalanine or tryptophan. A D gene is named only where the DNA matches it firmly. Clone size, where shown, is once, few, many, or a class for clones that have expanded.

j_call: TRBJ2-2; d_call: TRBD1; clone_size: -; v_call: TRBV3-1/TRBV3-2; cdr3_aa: CASSPRTGAGELFF; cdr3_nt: TGTGCCAGCAGCCCGCGGACAGGGGCCGGGGAGCTGTTTTTT
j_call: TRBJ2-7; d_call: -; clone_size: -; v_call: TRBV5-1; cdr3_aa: CASSSGQTATYEQYF; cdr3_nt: TGCGCCAGCAGCTCCGGACAGACGGCTACCTACGAGCAGTACTTC
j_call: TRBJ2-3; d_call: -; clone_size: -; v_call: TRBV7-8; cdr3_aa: CASSYRLLSTDTQYF; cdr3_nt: TGTGCCAGCAGCTACAGACTACTAAGCACAGATACGCAGTATTTT
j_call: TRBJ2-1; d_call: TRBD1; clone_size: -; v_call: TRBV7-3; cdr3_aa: CASSPTGGEVNEQFF; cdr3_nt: TGTGCCAGCAGCCCTACAGGGGGCGAGGTCAATGAGCAGTTCTTC
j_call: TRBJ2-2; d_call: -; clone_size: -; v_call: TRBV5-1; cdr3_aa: CASTNTGELFF; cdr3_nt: TGCGCCAGCACAAACACCGGGGAGCTGTTTTTT
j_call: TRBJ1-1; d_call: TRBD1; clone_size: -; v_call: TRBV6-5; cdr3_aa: CASSGQGAGEAFF; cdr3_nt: TGTGCCAGCAGCGGACAGGGGGCTGGTGAAGCTTTCTTT
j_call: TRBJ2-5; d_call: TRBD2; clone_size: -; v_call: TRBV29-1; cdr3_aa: CSVGRGMGKETQYF; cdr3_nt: TGCAGCGTTGGGCGGGGGATGGGAAAAGAGACCCAGTACTTC
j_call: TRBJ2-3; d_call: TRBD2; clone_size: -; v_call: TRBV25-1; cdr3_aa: CASSESVAGGQDTQYF; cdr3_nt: TGTGCCAGCAGTGAATCAGTAGCGGGGGGGCAAGATACGCAGTATTTT
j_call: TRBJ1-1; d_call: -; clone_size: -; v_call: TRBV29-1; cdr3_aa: CSGHYASEAFF; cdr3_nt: TGCAGCGGGCACTACGCCAGTGAAGCTTTCTTT
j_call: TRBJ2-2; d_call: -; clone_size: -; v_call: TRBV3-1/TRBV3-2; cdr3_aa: CASSIGTRPGELFF; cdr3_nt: TGTGCCAGCAGCATTGGGACTCGACCCGGGGAGCTGTTTTTT
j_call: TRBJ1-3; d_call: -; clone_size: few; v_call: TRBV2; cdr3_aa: CASSASGSSGNTIYF; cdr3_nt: TGTGCCAGCAGTGCGTCGGGATCCTCTGGAAACACCATATATTTT
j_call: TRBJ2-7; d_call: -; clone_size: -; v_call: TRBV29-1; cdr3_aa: CSALENPRGEQYF; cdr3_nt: TGCAGCGCACTTGAAAACCCTCGTGGCGAGCAGTACTTC
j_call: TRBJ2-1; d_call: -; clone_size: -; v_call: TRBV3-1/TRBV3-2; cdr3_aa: CASSQGPSGLRTAWFF; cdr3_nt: TGTGCCAGCAGCCAAGGGCCCAGCGGGCTTAGGACCGCGTGGTTCTTC
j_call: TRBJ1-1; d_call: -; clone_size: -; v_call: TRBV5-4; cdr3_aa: CASSLDSYTEAFF; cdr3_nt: TGTGCCAGCAGCCTGGACAGCTACACTGAAGCTTTCTTT
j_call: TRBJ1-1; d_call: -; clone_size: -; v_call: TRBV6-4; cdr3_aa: CASSYRAGTEAFF; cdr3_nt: TGTGCCAGCAGTTACAGGGCTGGCACTGAAGCTTTCTTT
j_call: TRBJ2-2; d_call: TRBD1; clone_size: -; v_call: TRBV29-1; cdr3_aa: CSGKEGTGVNSGELFF; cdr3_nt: TGCAGCGGGAAGGAAGGGACAGGGGTGAACAGCGGGGAGCTGTTTTTT
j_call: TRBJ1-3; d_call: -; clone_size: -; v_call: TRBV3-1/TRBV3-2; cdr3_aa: CASSQETGVGNTIYF; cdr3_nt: TGTGCCAGCAGCCAAGAGACGGGTGTTGGAAACACCATATATTTT
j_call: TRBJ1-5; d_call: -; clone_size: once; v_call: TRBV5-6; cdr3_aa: CASSLVGGPQHF; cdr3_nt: TGTGCCAGCAGCTTGGTCGGGGGGCCCCAGCATTTT
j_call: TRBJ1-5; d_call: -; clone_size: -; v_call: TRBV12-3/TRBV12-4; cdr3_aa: CASSLNGQPQHF; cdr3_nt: TGTGCCAGCAGTTTAAACGGTCAGCCCCAGCATTTT
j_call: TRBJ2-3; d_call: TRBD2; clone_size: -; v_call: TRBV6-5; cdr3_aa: CASRQLAGGPTQYF; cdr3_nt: TGTGCCAGCAGGCAACTAGCGGGGGGGCCGACGCAGTATTTT
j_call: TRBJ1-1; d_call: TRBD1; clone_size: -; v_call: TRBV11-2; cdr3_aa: CASSLDRGQGEAFF; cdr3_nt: TGTGCCAGCAGCTTAGACAGGGGGCAAGGTGAAGCTTTCTTT
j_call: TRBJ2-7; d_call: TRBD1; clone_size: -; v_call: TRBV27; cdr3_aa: CASSFRGPGYEQYF; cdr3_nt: TGTGCCAGCAGTTTTAGGGGGCCTGGGTACGAGCAGTACTTC
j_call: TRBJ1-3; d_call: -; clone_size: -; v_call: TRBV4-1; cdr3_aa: CASSQDLGRFSSGNTIYF; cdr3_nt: TGCGCCAGCAGCCAAGATTTAGGGAGATTTAGCTCTGGAAACACCATATATTTT
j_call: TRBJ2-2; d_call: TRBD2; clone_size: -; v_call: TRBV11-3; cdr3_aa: CASSPRAGAGELFF; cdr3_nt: TGTGCCAGCAGCCCCCGGGCGGGGGCCGGGGAGCTGTTTTTT
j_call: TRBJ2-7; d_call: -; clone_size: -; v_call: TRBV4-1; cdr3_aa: CASSQLPTDSYEQYF; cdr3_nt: TGCGCCAGCAGCCAACTTCCGACAGATTCCTACGAGCAGTACTTC
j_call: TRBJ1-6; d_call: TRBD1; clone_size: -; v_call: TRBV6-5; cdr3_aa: CASSPGQGANSPLHF; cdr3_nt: TGTGCCAGCAGCCCGGGACAGGGGGCAAATTCACCCCTCCACTTT
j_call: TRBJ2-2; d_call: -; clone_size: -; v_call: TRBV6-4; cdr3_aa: CASSDRGTSGTGELFF; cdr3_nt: TGTGCCAGCAGTGACCGGGGGACGTCGGGCACCGGGGAGCTGTTTTTT
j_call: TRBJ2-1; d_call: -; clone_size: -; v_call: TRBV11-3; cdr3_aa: CASSLGTAGYNEQFF; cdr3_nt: TGTGCCAGCAGCTTAGGGACAGCTGGTTACAATGAGCAGTTCTTC
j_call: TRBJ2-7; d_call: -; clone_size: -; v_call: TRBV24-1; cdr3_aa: CATSGGLGQYF; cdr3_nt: TGTGCCACCTCTGGGGGCCTCGGGCAGTACTTC
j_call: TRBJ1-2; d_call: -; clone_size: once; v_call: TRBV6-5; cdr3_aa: CASSSPNQYGYTF; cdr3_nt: TGTGCCAGCAGTAGTCCCAACCAGTATGGCTACACCTTC
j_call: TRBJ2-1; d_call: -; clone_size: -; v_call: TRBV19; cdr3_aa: CASSIDVRGNNEQFF; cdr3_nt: TGTGCCAGTAGTATAGACGTAAGGGGGAATAATGAGCAGTTCTTC
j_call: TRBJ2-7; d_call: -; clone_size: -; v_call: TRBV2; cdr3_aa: CASSTQGLTYEQYF; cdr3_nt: TGTGCCAGCAGCACACAGGGCTTAACATACGAGCAGTACTTC
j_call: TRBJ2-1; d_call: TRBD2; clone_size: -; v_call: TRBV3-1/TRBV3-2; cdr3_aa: CASSPSGLAWDEQFF; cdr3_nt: TGTGCCAGCAGCCCCTCAGGACTAGCGTGGGATGAGCAGTTCTTC
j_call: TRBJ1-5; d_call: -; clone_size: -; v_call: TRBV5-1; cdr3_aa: CASSLAAGPNQPQHF; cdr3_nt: TGCGCCAGCAGCTTGGCCGCAGGGCCCAATCAGCCCCAGCATTTT
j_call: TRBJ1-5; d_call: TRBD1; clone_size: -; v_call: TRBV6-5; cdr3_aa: CASMMGGQGDQPQHF; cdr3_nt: TGTGCCAGCATGATGGGTGGACAGGGAGATCAGCCCCAGCATTTT
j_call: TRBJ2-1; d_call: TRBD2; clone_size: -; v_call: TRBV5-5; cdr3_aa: CASSPGLAGGSSYNEQFF; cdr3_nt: TGTGCCAGCAGCCCGGGACTAGCGGGGGGGTCCTCCTACAATGAGCAGTTCTTC
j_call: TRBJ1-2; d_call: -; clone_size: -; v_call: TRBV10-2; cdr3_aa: CASSGHPRDLANYGYTF; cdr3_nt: TGCGCCAGCAGTGGGCACCCTCGGGATTTAGCTAACTATGGCTACACCTTC
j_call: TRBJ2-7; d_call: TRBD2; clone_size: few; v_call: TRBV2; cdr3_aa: CASSPSGGSSYEQYF; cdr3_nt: TGTGCCAGCAGTCCTAGCGGGGGAAGCTCCTACGAGCAGTACTTC
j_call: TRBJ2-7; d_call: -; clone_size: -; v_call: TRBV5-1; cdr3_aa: CASSSHKTAYEQYF; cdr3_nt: TGCGCCAGCAGTTCTCACAAGACAGCCTACGAGCAGTACTTC
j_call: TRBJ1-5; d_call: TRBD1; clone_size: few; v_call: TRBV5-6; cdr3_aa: CASSHGTAKQPQHF; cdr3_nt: TGTGCCAGCAGCCACGGGACAGCCAAGCAGCCCCAGCATTTT
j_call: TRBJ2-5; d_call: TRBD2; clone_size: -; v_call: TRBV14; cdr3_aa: CASSHGLAGGSETQYF; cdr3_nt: TGTGCCAGCAGCCACGGACTAGCGGGGGGGTCTGAGACCCAGTACTTC
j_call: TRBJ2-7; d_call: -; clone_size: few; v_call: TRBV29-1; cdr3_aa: CSVRQDYEQYF; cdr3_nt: TGCAGCGTCAGACAGGACTACGAGCAGTACTTC
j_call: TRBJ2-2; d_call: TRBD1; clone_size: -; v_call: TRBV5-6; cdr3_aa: CASHPGGQGGELFF; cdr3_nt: TGTGCCAGCCACCCCGGGGGACAGGGGGGGGAGCTGTTTTTT